This T cell receptor beta chain was identified during a study of follicular helper T cells after annual influenza vaccination. The protocol was immunoSEQ multiplex PCR, while the TCRdb copy is restricted to in-frame clones and leaves out a portion. Among fewer than 11,000 clones listed, about 83% were seen once. General observations from the study: Recurrent ICOS+CD38+ cTfh clonotypes included tetramer and AIM influenza-specific ones. ICOS-CD38- cTfh most often held earlier Day 7 ICOS+CD38+ clones. Only roughly 9-20% of analyzed cells yielded productive TCRB sequences.

Time point of the sample: 2014-2015 season, 7 days after vaccination. Per germline, CDR1 SQVTM and CDR2 ANQGSEA. The CDR3 extends over 13 amino acids. V dropped 5 bases and J dropped 0 bases, with 7 bases sitting between them. Turning to this clone: Antigen specificity is unknown.

The chain uses TRBV29-1 and TRBJ2-2; D remains ambiguous. Sequenced here: CXCR5- memory CD4+ T cells sorted from blood, sampled 7 days after influenza vaccination. The TCR originated in an adult who received the influenza vaccine. CDR3 DNA sequence: TGCAGCGTTTCCAGAACGAACACCGGGGAGCTGTTTTTT. Translated: CSVSRTNTGELFF.